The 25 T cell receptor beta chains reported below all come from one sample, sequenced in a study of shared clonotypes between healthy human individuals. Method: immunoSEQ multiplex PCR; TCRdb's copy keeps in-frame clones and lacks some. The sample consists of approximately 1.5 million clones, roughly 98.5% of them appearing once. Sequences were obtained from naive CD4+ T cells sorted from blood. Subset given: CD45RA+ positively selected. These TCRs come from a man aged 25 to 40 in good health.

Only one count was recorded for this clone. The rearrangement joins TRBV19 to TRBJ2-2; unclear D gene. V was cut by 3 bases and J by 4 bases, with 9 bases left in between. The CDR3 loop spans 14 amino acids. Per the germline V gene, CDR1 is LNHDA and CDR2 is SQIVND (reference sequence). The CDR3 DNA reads TGTGCCAGTAGTATGGGGTGGGGCACCGGGGAGCTGTTTTTT. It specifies CASSMGWGTGELFF.

CDR3 coding DNA: TGTGCCAGCAGCCCTAGCGGCGGGAGGGCCAGTGGGGAGCAGTACTTC. Translating gives CASSPSGGRASGEQYF. The chain is built from TRBV7-2 and TRBJ2-7, with 9 bases lining up with TRBD2. After removal of 5 bases from V and 7 bases from J, the junction contained 15 bases not matched to a gene. The CDR3 length is 16 residues. Germline CDR1 and CDR2: SGHTA and FQGNSA. The whole variable domain, filled in from reference TRBV7-2 and TRBJ2-7, reads GAGVSQSPSNKVTEKGKDVELRCDPISGHTALYWYRQSLGQGLEFLIYFQGNSAPDKSGLPSDRFSAERTGGSVSTLTIQRTQQEDSAVYLCASSPSGGRASGEQYFGPGTRLTVT.

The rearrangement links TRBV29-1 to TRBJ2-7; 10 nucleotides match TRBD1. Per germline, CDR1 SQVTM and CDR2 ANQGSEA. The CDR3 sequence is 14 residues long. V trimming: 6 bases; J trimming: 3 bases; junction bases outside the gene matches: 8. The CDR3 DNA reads TGCAGCGTCACCCGGGACAGGGGAGTCTACGAGCAGTACTTC. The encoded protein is CSVTRDRGVYEQYF.

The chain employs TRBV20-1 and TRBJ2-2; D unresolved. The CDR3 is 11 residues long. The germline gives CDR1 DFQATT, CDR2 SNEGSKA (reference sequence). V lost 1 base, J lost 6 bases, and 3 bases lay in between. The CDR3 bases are TGCAGTGCTAGAGCGTCCGGGGAGCTGTTTTTT. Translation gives CSARASGELFF.

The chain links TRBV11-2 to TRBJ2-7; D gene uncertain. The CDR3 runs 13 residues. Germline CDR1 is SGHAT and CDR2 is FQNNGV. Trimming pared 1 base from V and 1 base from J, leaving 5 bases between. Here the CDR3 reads CASSLVQSYEQYF. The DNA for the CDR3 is TGTGCCAGCAGCTTAGTACAGTCCTACGAGCAGTACTTC.

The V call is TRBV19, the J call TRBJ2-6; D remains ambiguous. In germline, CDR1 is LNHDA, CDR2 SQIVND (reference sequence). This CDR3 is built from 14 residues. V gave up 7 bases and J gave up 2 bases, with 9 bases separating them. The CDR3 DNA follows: TGTGCCAGTACTCATACGGCTGGGGCCAACGTCCTGACTTTC. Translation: CASTHTAGANVLTF. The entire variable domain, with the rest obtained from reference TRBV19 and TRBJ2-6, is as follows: DGGITQSPKYLFRKEGQNVTLSCEQNLNHDAMYWYRQDPGQGLRLIYYSQIVNDFQKGDIAEGYSVSREKKESFPLTVTSAQKNPTAFYLCASTHTAGANVLTFGAGSRLTVL.

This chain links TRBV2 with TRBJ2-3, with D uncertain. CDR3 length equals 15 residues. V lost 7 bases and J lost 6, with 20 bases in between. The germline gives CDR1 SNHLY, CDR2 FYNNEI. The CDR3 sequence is CASTDRVTLIDTQYF. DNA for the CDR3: TGTGCCAGCACGGATAGAGTCACCCTCATCGATACGCAGTATTTT.

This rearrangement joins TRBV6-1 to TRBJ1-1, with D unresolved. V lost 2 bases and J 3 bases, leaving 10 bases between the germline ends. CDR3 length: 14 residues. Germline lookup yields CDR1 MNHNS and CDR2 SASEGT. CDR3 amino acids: CASSETLRDTEAFF. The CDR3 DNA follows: TGTGCCAGCAGTGAAACCCTTCGGGACACTGAAGCTTTCTTT.

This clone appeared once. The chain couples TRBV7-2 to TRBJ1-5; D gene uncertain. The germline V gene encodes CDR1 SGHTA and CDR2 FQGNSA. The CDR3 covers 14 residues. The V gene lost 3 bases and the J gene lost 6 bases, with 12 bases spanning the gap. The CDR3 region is CASSLLGASQPQHF. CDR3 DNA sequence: TGTGCCAGCAGCTTGCTGGGAGCAAGTCAGCCCCAGCATTTT. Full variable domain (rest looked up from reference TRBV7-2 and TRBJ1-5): GAGVSQSPSNKVTEKGKDVELRCDPISGHTALYWYRQSLGQGLEFLIYFQGNSAPDKSGLPSDRFSAERTGGSVSTLTIQRTQQEDSAVYLCASSLLGASQPQHFGDGTRLSIL.

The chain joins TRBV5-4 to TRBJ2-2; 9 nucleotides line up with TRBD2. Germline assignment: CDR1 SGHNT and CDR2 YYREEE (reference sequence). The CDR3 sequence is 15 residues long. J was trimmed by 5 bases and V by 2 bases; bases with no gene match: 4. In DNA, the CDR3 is TGTGCCAGCAGCTTCGGCGGGAGGGATACCGGGGAGCTGTTTTTT. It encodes CASSFGGRDTGELFF. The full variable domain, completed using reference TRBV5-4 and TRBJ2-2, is ETGVTQSPTHLIKTRGQQVTLRCSSQSGHNTVSWYQQALGQGPQFIFQYYREEENGRGNFPPRFSGLQFPNYSSELNVNALELDDSALYLCASSFGGRDTGELFFGEGSRLTVL.

The CDR3 loop is CASSPPPRTAGTSLAYEQYF. The CDR3 DNA is TGTGCCAGCTCACCACCCCCCCGGACAGCCGGGACTAGCCTGGCCTACGAGCAGTACTTC. The J gene is TRBJ2-7, the V gene TRBV18; 9 nucleotides agree with TRBD2. The CDR3 sequence is 20 residues long. Unmatched junction bases numbered 17, after V lost 0 bases and J lost 2 bases. The germline V gene has CDR1 KGHSH and CDR2 LQKENI.

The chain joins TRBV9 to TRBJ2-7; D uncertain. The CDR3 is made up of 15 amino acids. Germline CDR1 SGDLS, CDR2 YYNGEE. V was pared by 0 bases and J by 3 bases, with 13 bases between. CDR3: CASSVAKGGIYEQYF. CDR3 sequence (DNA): TGTGCCAGCAGCGTAGCTAAGGGCGGAATCTACGAGCAGTACTTC. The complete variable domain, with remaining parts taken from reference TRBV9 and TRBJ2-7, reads DSGVTQTPKHLITATGQRVTLRCSPRSGDLSVYWYQQSLDQGLQFLIQYYNGEERAKGNILERFSAQQFPDLHSELNLSSLELGDSALYFCASSVAKGGIYEQYFGPGTRLTVT.

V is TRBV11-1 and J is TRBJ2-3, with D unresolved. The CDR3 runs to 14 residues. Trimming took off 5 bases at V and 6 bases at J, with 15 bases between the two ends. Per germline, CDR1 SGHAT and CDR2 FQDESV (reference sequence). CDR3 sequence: CASSLRGKVDTQYF. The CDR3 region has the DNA TGTGCCAGCAGCCTACGCGGAAAGGTGGATACGCAGTATTTT.

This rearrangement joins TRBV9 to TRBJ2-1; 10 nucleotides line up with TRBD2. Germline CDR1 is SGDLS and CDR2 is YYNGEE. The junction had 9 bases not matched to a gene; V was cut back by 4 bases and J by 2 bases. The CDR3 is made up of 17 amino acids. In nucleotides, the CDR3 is TGTGCCAGCAGCTTCCTGGGACTAGCGAACACCTACAATGAGCAGTTCTTC. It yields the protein CASSFLGLANTYNEQFF.

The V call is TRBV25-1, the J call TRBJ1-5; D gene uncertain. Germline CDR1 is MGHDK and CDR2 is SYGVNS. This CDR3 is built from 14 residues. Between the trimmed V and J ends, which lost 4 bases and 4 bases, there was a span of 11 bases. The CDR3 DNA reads TGTGCCAGCAGTGCTACGACGGTTAATCAGCCCCAGCATTTT. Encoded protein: CASSATTVNQPQHF. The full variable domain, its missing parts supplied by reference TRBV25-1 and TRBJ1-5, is EADIYQTPRYLVIGTGKKITLECSQTMGHDKMYWYQQDPGMELHLIHYSYGVNSTEKGDLSSESTVSRIRTEHFPLTLESARPSHTSQYLCASSATTVNQPQHFGDGTRLSIL.

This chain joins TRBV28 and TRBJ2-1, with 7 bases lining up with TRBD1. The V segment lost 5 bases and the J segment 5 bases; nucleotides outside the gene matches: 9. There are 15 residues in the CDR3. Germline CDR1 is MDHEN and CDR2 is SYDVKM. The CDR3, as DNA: TGTGCCAGCAGTCCCCAGGGGGAGTCCCACAATGAGCAGTTCTTC. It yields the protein CASSPQGESHNEQFF.

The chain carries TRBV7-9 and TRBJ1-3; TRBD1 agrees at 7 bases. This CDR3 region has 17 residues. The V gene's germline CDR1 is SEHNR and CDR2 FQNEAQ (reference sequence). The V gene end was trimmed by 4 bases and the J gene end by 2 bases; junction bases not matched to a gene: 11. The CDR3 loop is CASSSLNRGPTGNTIYF. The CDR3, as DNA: TGTGCCAGCAGCTCTCTCAACAGGGGCCCAACTGGAAACACCATATATTTT.

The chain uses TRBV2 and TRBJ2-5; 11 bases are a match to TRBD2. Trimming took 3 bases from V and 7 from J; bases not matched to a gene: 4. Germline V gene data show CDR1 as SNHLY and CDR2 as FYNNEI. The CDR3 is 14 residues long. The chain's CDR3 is CASSDSGRGGTQYF. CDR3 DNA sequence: TGTGCCAGCAGTGATAGCGGGAGGGGGGGGACCCAGTACTTC.

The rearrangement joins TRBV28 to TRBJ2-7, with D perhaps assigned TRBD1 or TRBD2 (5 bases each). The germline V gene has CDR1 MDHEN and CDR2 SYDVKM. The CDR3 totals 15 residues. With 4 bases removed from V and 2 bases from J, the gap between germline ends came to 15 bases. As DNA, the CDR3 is TGTGCCAGCAGTTATAACGGGACCAATACCTACGAGCAGTACTTC. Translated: CASSYNGTNTYEQYF.

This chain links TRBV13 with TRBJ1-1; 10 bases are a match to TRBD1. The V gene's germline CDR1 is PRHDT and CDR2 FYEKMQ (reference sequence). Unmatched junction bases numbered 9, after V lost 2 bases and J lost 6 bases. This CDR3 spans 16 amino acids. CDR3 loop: CASSLMGQGLHAEAFF. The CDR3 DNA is TGTGCCAGCAGCTTAATGGGACAGGGGCTCCACGCTGAAGCTTTCTTT.

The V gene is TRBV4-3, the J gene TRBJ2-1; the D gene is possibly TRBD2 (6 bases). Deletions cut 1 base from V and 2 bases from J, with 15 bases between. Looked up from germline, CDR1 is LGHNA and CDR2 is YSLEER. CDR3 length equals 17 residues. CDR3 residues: CASSQGSGVITYNEQFF. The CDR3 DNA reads TGCGCCAGCAGCCAAGGATCGGGGGTTATTACCTACAATGAGCAGTTCTTC.

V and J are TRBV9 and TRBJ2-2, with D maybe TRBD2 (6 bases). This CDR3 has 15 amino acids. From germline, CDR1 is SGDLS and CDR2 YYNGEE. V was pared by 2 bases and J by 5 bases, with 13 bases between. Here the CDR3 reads CASSVGGSWTGELFF. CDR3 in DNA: TGTGCCAGCAGCGTCGGAGGGAGTTGGACCGGGGAGCTGTTTTTT.

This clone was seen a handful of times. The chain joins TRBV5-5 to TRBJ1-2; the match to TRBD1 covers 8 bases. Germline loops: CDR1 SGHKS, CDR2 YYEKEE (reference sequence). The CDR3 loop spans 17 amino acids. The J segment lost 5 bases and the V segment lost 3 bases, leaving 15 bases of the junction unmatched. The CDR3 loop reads CASSSLPRTGLGYGYTF. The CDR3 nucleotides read TGTGCCAGCAGCTCGCTCCCCCGGACAGGGCTCGGGTATGGCTACACCTTC.

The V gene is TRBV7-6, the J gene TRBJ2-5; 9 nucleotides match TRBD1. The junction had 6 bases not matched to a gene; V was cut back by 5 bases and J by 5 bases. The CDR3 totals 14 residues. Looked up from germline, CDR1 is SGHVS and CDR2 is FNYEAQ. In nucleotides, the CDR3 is TGTGCCAGCAGCGACGGGACAGGGCATGAGACCCAGTACTTC. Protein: CASSDGTGHETQYF. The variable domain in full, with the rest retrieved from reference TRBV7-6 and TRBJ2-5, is GAGVSQSPRYKVTKRGQDVALRCDPISGHVSLYWYRQALGQGPEFLTYFNYEAQQDKSGLPNDRFSAERPEGSISTLTIQRTEQRDSAMYRCASSDGTGHETQYFGPGTRLLVL.

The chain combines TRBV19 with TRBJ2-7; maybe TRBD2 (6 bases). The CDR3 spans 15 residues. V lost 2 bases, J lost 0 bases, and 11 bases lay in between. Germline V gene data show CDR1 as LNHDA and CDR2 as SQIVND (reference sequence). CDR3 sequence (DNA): TGTGCCAGTAGTATAATACGGGGGAGCTCCTACGAGCAGTACTTC. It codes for CASSIIRGSSYEQYF.